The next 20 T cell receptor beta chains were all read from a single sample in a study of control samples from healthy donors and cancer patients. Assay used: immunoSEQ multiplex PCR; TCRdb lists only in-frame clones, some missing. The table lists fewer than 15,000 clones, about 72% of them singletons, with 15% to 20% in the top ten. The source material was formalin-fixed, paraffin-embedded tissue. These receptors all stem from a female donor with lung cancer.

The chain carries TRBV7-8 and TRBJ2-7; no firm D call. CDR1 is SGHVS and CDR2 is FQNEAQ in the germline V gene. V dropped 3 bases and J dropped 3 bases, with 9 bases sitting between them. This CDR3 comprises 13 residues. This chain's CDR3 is CASSFGSNYEQYF. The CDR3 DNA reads TGTGCCAGCAGCTTTGGCAGCAACTACGAGCAGTACTTC.

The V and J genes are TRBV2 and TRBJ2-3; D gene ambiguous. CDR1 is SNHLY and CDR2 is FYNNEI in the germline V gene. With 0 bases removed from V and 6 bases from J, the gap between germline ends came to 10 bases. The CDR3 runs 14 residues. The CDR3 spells CASSEALKGDTQYF. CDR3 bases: TGTGCCAGCAGTGAAGCGCTTAAAGGGGATACGCAGTATTTT. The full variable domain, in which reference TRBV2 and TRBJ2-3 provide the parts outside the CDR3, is EPEVTQTPSHQVTQMGQEVILRCVPISNHLYFYWYRQILGQKVEFLVSFYNNEISEKSEIFDDQFSVERPDGSNFTLKIRSTKLEDSAMYFCASSEALKGDTQYFGPGTRLTVL.

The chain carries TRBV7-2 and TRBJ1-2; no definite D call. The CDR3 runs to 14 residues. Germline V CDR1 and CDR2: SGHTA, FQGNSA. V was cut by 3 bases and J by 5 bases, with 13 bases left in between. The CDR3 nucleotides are TGTGCCAGCAGCTTCCAGGAGGTGGGGTATGGCTACACCTTC. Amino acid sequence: CASSFQEVGYGYTF.

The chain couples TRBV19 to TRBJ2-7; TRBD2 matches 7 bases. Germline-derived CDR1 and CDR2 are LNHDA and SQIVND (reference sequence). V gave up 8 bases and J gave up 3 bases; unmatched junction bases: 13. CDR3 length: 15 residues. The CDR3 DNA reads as TGTGCCAGTCAAGTTACTAGCGCAGGGCGCTACGAGCAGTACTTC. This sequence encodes CASQVTSAGRYEQYF. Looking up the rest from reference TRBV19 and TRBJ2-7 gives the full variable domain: DGGITQSPKYLFRKEGQNVTLSCEQNLNHDAMYWYRQDPGQGLRLIYYSQIVNDFQKGDIAEGYSVSREKKESFPLTVTSAQKNPTAFYLCASQVTSAGRYEQYFGPGTRLTVT.

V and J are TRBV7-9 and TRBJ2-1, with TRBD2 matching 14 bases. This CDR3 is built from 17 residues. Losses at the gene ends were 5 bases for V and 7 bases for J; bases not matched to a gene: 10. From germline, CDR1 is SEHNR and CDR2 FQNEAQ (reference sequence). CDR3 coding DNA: TGTGCCAGCAGCCGGATTAAGGGACTAGCGGGAGTAAATGAGCAGTTCTTC. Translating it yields CASSRIKGLAGVNEQFF.

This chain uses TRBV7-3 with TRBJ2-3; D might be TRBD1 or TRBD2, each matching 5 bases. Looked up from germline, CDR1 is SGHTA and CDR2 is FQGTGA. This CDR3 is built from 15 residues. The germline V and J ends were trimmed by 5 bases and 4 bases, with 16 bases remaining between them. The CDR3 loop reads CASSPSGGTADTQYF. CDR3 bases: TGTGCCAGCAGCCCCTCAGGTGGGACCGCAGATACGCAGTATTTT.

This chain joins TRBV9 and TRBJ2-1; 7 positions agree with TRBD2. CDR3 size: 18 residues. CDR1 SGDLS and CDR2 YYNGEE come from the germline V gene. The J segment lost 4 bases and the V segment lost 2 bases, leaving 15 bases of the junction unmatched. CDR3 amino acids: CASSVVPGGRIGYNEQFF. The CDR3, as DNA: TGTGCCAGCAGCGTCGTTCCAGGCGGGAGAATAGGATACAATGAGCAGTTCTTC.

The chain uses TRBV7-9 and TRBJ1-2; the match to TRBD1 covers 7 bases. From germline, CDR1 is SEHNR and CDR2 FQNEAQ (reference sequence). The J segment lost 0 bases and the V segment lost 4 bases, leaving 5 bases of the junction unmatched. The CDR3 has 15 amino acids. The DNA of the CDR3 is TGTGCCAGCAGCTCCGACAGGGTTACTAACTATGGCTACACCTTC. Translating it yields CASSSDRVTNYGYTF.

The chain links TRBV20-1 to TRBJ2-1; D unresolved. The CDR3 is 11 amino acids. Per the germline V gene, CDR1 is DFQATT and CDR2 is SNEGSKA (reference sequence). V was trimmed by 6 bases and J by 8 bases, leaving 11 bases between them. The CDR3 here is CSAVGTDEQFF. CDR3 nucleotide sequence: TGCAGTGCCGTTGGAACCGATGAGCAGTTCTTC.

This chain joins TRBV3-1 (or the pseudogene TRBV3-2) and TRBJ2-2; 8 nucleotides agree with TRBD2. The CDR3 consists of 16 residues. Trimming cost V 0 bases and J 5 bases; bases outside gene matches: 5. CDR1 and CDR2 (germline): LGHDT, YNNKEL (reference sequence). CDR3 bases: TGTGCCAGCAGCCAAGAGTCGGGGGGGCGTACCGGGGAGCTGTTTTTT. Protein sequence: CASSQESGGRTGELFF.

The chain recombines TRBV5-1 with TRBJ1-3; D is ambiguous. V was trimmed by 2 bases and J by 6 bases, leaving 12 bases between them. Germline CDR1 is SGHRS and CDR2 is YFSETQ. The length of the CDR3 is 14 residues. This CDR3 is CASSLGGQENTIYF. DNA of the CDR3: TGCGCCAGCAGCTTAGGAGGGCAGGAAAACACCATATATTTT.

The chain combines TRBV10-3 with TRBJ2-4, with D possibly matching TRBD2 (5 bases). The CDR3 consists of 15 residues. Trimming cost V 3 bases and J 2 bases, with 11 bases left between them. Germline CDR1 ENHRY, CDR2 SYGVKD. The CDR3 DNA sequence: TGTGCCATCAGTGAAGGGAGCGGCCCCAAAAACATTCAGTACTTC. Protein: CAISEGSGPKNIQYF.

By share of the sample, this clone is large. The CDR3 bases are TGTGCCAGTAGTCTTCACGGTCGGGGCAATCAGCCCCAGCATTTT. Amino acid sequence: CASSLHGRGNQPQHF. V and J are TRBV19 and TRBJ1-5; D is unresolved. V lost 5 bases, J lost 2 bases, and 13 bases lay in between. Germline V gene sequence: CDR1 LNHDA, CDR2 SQIVND (reference sequence). CDR3 length: 15 amino acids. Based on the CDR3 plus reference TRBV19 and TRBJ1-5, the full variable domain is DGGITQSPKYLFRKEGQNVTLSCEQNLNHDAMYWYRQDPGQGLRLIYYSQIVNDFQKGDIAEGYSVSREKKESFPLTVTSAQKNPTAFYLCASSLHGRGNQPQHFGDGTRLSIL.

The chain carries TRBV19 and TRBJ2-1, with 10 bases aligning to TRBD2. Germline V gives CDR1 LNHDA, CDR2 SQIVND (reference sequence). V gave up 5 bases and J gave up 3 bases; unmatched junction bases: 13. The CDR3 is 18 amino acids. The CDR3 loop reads CASSYRSGGTPFYNEQFF. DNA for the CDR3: TGTGCCAGTAGTTATCGTAGCGGGGGGACCCCCTTCTACAATGAGCAGTTCTTC.

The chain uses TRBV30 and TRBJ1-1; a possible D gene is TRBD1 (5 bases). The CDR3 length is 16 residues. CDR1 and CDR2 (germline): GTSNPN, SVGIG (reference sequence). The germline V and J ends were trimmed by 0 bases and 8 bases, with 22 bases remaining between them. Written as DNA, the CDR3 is TGTGCCTGGAGTGTCTCGAGGATCGGAGGGGCGGCCGAAGCTTTCTTT. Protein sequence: CAWSVSRIGGAAEAFF.

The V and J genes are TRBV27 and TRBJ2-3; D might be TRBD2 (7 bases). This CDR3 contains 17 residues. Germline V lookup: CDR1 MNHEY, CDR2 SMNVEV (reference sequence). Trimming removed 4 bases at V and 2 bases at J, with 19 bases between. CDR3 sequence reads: CASSSLGGGPITDTQYF. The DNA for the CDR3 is TGTGCCAGCAGTTCGTTAGGGGGGGGGCCGATCACAGATACGCAGTATTTT.

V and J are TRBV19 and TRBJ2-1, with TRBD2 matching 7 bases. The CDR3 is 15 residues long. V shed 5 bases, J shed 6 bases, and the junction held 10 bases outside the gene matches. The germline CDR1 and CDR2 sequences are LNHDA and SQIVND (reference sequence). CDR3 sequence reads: CASSRSLADTNEQFF. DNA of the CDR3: TGTGCCAGTAGTCGAAGCCTAGCGGATACCAATGAGCAGTTCTTC.

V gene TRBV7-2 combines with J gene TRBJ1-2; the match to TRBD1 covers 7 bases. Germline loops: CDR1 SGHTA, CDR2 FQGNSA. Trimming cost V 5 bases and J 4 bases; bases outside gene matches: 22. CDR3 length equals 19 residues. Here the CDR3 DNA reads TGTGCCAGCAGCGGATTAGTCGACAGGGCCATAGTGAACCTCTATGGCTACACCTTC. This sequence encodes CASSGLVDRAIVNLYGYTF.

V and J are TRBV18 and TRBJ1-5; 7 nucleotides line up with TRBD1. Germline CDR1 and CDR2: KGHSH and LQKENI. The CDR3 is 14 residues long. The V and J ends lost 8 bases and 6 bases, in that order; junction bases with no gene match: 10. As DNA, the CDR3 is TGTGCCAGCCATCACTCAGGGGGATCTCAGCCCCAGCATTTT. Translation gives CASHHSGGSQPQHF.

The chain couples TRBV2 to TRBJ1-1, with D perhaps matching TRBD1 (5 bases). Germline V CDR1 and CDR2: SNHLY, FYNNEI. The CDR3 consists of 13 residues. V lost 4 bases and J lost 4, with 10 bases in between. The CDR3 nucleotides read TGTGCCAGCAGTGTACAGGATGCCACTGAAGCTTTCTTT. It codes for CASSVQDATEAFF. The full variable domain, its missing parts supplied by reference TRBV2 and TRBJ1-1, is EPEVTQTPSHQVTQMGQEVILRCVPISNHLYFYWYRQILGQKVEFLVSFYNNEISEKSEIFDDQFSVERPDGSNFTLKIRSTKLEDSAMYFCASSVQDATEAFFGQGTRLTVV.